This entry is about one T cell receptor beta chain. The sample originates from a study of T cell responses to AZD1222 COVID-19 vaccine. The CDR3 has 15 amino acids. Trimming took off 3 bases at V and 0 bases at J, with 12 bases between the two ends. Germline lookup yields CDR1 SGHAT and CDR2 FQNNGV. Repertoires were generated with immunoSEQ multiplex PCR, while TCRdb's copy carries only in-frame clones and drops some. The sample records around 200,000 clones, approximately 90% being singletons. The TCR was taken from an adult in good health. The rearrangement joins TRBV11-2 to TRBJ2-7; tentatively, D is TRBD2 (5 bases). The specimen was peripheral blood, collected on day 0 of AZD1222 vaccination. Written as DNA, the CDR3 is TGTGCCAGCAGCTTGGGCACTGGGAGCTCCTACGAGCAGTACTTC. This translates into CASSLGTGSSYEQYF.